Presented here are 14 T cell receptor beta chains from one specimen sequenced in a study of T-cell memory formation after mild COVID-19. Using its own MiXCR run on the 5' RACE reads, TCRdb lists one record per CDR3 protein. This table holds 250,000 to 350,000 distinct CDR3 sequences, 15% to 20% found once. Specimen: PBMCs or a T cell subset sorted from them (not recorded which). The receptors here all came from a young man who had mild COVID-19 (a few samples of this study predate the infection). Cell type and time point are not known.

The chain's CDR3 is CASSPWTSGWGDTQYF. The DNA of the CDR3 is TGTGCCAGCAGCCCGTGGACTAGCGGGTGGGGAGATACGCAGTATTTT. The V gene is TRBV3-1, the J gene TRBJ2-3, with 11 bases matching TRBD2. Germline values: CDR1 LGHDT, CDR2 YNNKEL (reference sequence). The V segment lost 4 bases and the J segment 5 bases; nucleotides outside the gene matches: 8. The CDR3 runs to 16 residues.

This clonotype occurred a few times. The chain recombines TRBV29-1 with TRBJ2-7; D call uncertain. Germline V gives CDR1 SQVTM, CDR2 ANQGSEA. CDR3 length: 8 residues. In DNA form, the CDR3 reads TGCAGGATACAGGAGCAGTACGTC. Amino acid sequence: CRIQEQYV.

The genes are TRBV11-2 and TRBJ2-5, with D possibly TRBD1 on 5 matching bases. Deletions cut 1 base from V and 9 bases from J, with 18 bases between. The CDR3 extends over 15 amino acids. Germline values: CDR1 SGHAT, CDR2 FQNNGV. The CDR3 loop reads CASSLGVSQGTAQYF. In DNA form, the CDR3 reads TGTGCCAGCAGCTTAGGAGTTTCGCAGGGAACGGCCCAGTACTTC.

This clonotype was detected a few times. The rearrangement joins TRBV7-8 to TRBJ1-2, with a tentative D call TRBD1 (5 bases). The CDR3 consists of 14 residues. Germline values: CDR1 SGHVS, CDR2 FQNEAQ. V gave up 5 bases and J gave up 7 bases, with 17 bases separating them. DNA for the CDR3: TGTGCCAGCAGCGGGTCCAGGGTCGTAGGTGGCTACACCTTC. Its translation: CASSGSRVVGGYTF.

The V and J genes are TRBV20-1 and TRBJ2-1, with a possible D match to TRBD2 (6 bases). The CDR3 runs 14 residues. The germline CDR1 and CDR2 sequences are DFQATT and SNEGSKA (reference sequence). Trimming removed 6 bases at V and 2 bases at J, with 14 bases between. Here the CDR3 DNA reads TGCAGTGCCCTGGGGGGAGGAGCCTACAATGAGCAGTTCTTC. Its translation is CSALGGGAYNEQFF.

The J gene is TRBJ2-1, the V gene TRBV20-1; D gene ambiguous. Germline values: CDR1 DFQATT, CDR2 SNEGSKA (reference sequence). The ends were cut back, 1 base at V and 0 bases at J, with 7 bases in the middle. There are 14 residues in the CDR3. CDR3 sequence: CSARVWSSYNEQFF. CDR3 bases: TGCAGTGCTAGAGTATGGAGCTCCTACAATGAGCAGTTCTTC.

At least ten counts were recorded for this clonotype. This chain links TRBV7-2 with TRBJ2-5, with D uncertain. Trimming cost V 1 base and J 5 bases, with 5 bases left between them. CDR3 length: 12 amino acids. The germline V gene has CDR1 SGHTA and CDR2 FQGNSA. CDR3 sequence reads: CASSLGLETQYF. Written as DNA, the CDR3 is TGTGCCAGCAGCTTAGGTTTGGAGACCCAGTACTTC.

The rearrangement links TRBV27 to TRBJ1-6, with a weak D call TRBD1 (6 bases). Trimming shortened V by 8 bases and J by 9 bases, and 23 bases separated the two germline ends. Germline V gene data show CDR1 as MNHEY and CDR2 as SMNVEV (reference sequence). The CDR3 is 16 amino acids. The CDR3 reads CASGGGRGAFGSPLHF. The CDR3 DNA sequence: TGTGCCAGCGGCGGGGGCAGGGGCGCCTTTGGTTCACCCCTCCACTTT.

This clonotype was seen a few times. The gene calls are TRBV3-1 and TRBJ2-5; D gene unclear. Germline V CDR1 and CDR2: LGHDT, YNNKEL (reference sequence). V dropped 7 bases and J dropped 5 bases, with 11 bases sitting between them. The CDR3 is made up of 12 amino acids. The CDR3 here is CASTRPKETQYF. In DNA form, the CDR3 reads TGTGCCAGCACCCGCCCAAAGGAGACCCAGTACTTC.

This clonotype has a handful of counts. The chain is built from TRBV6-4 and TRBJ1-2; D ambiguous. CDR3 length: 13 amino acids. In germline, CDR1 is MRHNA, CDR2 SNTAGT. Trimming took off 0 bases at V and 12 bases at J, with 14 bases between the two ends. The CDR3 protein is CASSDSTGNGDTF. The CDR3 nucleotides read TGTGCCAGCAGTGACTCGACGGGGAACGGGGACACCTTC.

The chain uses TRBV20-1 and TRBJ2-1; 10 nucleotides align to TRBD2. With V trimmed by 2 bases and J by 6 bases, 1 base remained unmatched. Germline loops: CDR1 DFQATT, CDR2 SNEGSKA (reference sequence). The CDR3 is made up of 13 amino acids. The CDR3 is CSARSGRANEQFF. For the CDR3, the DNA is TGCAGTGCTAGAAGCGGGAGGGCCAATGAGCAGTTCTTC.

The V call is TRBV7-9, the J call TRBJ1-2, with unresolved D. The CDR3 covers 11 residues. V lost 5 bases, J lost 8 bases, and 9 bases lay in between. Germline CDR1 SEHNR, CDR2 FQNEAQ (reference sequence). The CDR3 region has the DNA TGTGCCAGCAGCGAGCTGGTCGGCTACACCTTC. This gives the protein CASSELVGYTF.

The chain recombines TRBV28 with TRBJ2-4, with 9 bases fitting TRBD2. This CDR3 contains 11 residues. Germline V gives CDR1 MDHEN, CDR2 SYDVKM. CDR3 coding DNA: TGTTCTTCCAGCGGGGGGACCATTCAGTACTTC. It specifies CSSSGGTIQYF.

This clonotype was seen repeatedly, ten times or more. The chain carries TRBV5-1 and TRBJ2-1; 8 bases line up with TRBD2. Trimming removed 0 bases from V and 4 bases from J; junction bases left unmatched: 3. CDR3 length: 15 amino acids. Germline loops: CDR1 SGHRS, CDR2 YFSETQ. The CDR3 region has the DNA TGCGCCAGCAGCTTGGAAGTAGCGGGGTACAATGAGCAGTTCTTC. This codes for CASSLEVAGYNEQFF.